This T cell receptor (beta chain) comes out of a study of control samples from healthy donors and cancer patients. The CDR3 is made up of 11 amino acids. Trimming removed 0 bases at V and 5 bases at J, with 1 base between. Germline CDR1 is SGHRS and CDR2 is YFSETQ. Repertoires were generated with immunoSEQ multiplex PCR, while TCRdb's copy carries only in-frame clones and drops some. Seen here are about 110,000 clones, approximately 90% observed once, and the top ten hold roughly 18%. The chain employs TRBV5-1 and TRBJ2-3, with unresolved D. The sample comprised blood. This TCR was sampled from a woman aged 45-59 years in good health. CDR3 nucleotides: TGCGCCAGCAGCTTGGAAGATACGCAGTATTTT. It encodes CASSLEDTQYF.